These 6 T cell receptor beta chains originate from one sample sequenced in a study of cytomegalovirus exposure and HLA in healthy donors. PCR was performed using 60 Vbeta and 13 Jbeta primers. The protocol was immunoSEQ multiplex PCR, while the TCRdb copy is restricted to in-frame clones and leaves out a portion. The sample has 95,000 to 150,000 clones, around three quarters seen once. Input material: PBMCs. These receptors were collected from a woman in her sixties or seventies in good health and CMV-seropositive.

This chain connects TRBV28 to TRBJ1-2; 11 bases align to TRBD1. V trimming: 5 bases; J trimming: 3 bases; junction bases outside the gene matches: 5. The CDR3 contains 15 residues. CDR1 and CDR2 from the germline V gene are MDHEN and SYDVKM. In nucleotides, the CDR3 is TGTGCCAGCAGTCCATGGACAGGGGGCGACTATGGCTACACCTTC. Encoded protein: CASSPWTGGDYGYTF.

The gene calls are TRBV30 and TRBJ1-5; 7 bases match TRBD1. The CDR3 consists of 13 residues. The J segment lost 7 bases and the V segment lost 5 bases, leaving 8 bases of the junction unmatched. Germline V lookup: CDR1 GTSNPN, CDR2 SVGIG (reference sequence). The DNA of the CDR3 is TGTGCCTGGTCTACAGGGGTTACACAGCCCCAGCATTTT. As protein: CAWSTGVTQPQHF.

This clone was seen only a few times. This sequence joins TRBV5-1 and TRBJ2-3; 7 nucleotides align to TRBD1. Germline V CDR1 and CDR2: SGHRS, YFSETQ. J gave up 9 bases and V 4 bases, and 5 bases lay outside the gene matches. The CDR3 extends over 12 amino acids. CDR3 bases: TGCGCCAGCAGCGCCGACAGGGAGACGCAGTATTTT. Encoded protein: CASSADRETQYF.

This clone was seen more than once but under ten times. The chain links TRBV6-6 to TRBJ2-5; no firm D call. There are 11 residues in the CDR3. Germline CDR1 is MNHNY and CDR2 is SVGAGI (reference sequence). V lost 5 bases, J lost 7 bases, and 8 bases lay in between. CDR3 DNA: TGTGCCAGCAGTAAACGAGGGACCCAGTACTTC. Amino acid sequence: CASSKRGTQYF.

The chain employs TRBV11-2 and TRBJ2-2; 7 bases fit TRBD1. The germline CDR1 and CDR2 sequences are SGHAT and FQNNGV. The CDR3 spans 17 residues. Losses at the gene ends were 3 bases for V and 4 bases for J; bases not matched to a gene: 11. The CDR3 is CASSFPPERGLTGELFF. Written as DNA, the CDR3 is TGTGCCAGCAGCTTCCCCCCGGAGAGGGGGCTCACCGGGGAGCTGTTTTTT. The whole variable domain, filled in from reference TRBV11-2 and TRBJ2-2, reads EAGVAQSPRYKIIEKRQSVAFWCNPISGHATLYWYQQILGQGPKLLIQFQNNGVVDDSQLPKDRFSAERLKGVDSTLKIQPAKLEDSAVYLCASSFPPERGLTGELFFGEGSRLTVL.

The chain joins TRBV9 to TRBJ1-2; 9 bases are a match to TRBD1. V lost 5 bases, J lost 4 bases, and 15 bases stayed unmatched. This CDR3 is 17 amino acids long. Germline assignment: CDR1 SGDLS and CDR2 YYNGEE. For the CDR3, the DNA is TGTGCCAGCAGGTCACATGGAGGGACAGGGATTGGCTATGGCTACACCTTC. Its protein product is CASRSHGGTGIGYGYTF.